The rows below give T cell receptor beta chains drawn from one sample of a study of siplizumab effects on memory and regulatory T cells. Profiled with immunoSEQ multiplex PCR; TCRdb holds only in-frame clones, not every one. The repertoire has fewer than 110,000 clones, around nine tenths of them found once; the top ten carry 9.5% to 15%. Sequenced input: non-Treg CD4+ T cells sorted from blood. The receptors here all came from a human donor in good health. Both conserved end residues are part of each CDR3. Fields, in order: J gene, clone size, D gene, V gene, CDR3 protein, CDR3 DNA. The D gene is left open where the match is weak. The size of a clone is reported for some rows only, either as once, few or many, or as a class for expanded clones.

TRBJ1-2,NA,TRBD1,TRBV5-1,CASSPTGREGYTF,TGCGCCAGCAGCCCGACAGGGCGCGAGGGCTACACCTTC
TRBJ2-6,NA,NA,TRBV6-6,CASSYPGSGRSNVLTF,TGTGCCAGCAGTTACCCCGGTAGTGGAAGGTCCAACGTCCTGACTTTC
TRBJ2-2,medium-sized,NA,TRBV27,CASSLYPTAGGELFF,TGTGCCAGCAGTTTATACCCCACGGCTGGCGGGGAGCTGTTTTTT
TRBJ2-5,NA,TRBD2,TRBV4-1,CASSPLGRERWETQYF,TGCGCCAGCAGTCCTCTTGGGCGGGAGAGGTGGGAGACCCAGTACTTC
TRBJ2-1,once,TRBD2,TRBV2,CASSYGTSGYNEQFF,TGTGCCAGCAGCTACGGGACTAGCGGTTACAATGAGCAGTTCTTC
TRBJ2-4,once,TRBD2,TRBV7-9,CASSSDTSGGGPIQYF,TGTGCCAGCAGCTCGGATACTAGCGGAGGGGGTCCCATTCAGTACTTC
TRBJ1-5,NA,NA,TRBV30,CAWSVEGWVGQPQHF,TGTGCCTGGAGTGTAGAGGGCTGGGTAGGTCAGCCCCAGCATTTT
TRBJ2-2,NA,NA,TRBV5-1,CASSFRGPTGELFF,TGCGCCAGCAGCTTCCGGGGACCCACCGGGGAGCTGTTTTTT
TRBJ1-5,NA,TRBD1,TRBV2,CASRGQGVQPQHF,TGTGCCAGCAGGGGACAGGGGGTTCAGCCCCAGCATTTT
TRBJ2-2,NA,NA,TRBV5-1,CASGHSGTTNTGELFF,TGCGCCAGCGGACACTCCGGGACAACGAACACCGGGGAGCTGTTTTTT
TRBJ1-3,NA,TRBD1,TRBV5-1,CASSLVAGGGNTIYF,TGCGCCAGCAGCTTGGTTGCAGGGGGTGGAAACACCATATATTTT
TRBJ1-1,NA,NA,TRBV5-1,CASSPMGGTMNTEAFF,TGCGCCAGCAGCCCGATGGGCGGCACCATGAACACTGAAGCTTTCTTT
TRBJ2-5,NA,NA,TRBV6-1,CASGGHGETQYF,TGTGCCAGCGGGGGACATGGCGAGACCCAGTACTTC
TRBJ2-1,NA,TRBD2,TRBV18,CASSPAALTSGRVDNEQFF,TGTGCCAGCTCACCGGCGGCACTAACTAGCGGGAGAGTCGACAATGAGCAGTTCTTC
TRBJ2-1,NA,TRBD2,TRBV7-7,CASSEQPGLAFTEQFF,TGTGCTAGCAGCGAGCAGCCGGGACTAGCGTTCACTGAGCAGTTCTTC
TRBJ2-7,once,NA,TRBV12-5,CASGLVRGSYEQYF,TGTGCTAGTGGTTTGGTACGCGGCTCCTACGAGCAGTACTTC
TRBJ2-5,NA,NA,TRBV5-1,CASSLVRQSETQYF,TGCGCCAGCAGCTTGGTTAGGCAATCTGAGACCCAGTACTTC
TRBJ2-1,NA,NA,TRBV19,CASSMGDGEQFF,TGTGCCAGTAGTATGGGGGATGGTGAGCAGTTCTTC
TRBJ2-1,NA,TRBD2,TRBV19,CASSILGGWEGRNEQFF,TGTGCCAGTAGTATCTTGGGGGGATGGGAGGGACGGAATGAGCAGTTCTTC
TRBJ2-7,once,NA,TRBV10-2,CASKTENYEQYF,TGCGCCAGCAAGACAGAAAACTACGAGCAGTACTTC
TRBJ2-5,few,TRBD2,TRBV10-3,CAIRTSGETQYF,TGTGCCATAAGGACTAGCGGGGAGACCCAGTACTTC
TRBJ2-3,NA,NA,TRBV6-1,CASSEVDTQYF,TGTGCCAGCAGTGAAGTTGATACGCAGTATTTT
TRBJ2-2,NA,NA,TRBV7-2,CASSLWSLAGELFF,TGTGCCAGCAGCTTATGGAGTCTGGCCGGGGAGCTGTTTTTT
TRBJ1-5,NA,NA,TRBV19,CASSSSPGREQPQHF,TGTGCCAGTAGTAGCAGTCCCGGGAGAGAGCAGCCCCAGCATTTT
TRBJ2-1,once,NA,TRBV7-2,CASSLDGTYNEQFF,TGTGCCAGCAGCTTAGACGGGACCTACAATGAGCAGTTCTTC
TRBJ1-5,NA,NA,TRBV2,CASSVSRNQPQHF,TGTGCCAGCAGTGTTAGCCGTAATCAGCCCCAGCATTTT
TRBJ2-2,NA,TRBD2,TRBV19,CASSLGLAGGRGELFF,TGTGCCAGTAGTCTCGGACTAGCGGGAGGACGTGGGGAGCTGTTTTTT
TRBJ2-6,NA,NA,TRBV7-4,CASSVGCSSQSRANVLTF,TGTGCCAGCAGCGTCGGGTGCAGCTCACAAAGTCGGGCCAACGTCCTGACTTTC
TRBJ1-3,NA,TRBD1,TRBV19,CASTGTGRLVSGNTIYF,TGTGCCAGTACCGGGACAGGGAGGCTTGTCTCTGGAAACACCATATATTTT
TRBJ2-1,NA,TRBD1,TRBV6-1,CASSEGTGTYNEQFF,TGTGCCAGCAGTGAAGGGACAGGGACCTACAATGAGCAGTTCTTC
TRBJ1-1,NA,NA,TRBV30,CAWTPRESRAFF,TGTGCCTGGACCCCCAGGGAGTCAAGAGCTTTCTTT
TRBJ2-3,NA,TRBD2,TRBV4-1,CASSHTGTSGTTGTQYF,TGCGCCAGCAGCCACACCGGGACTAGCGGGACCACGGGTACGCAGTATTTT
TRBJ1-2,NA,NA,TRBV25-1,CANEGLLCYDYGYTF,TGTGCCAACGAGGGACTCCTGTGTTACGACTATGGCTACACCTTC
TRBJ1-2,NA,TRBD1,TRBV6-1,CASSEGQGAYYGYTF,TGTGCCAGCAGTGAAGGACAGGGGGCCTACTATGGCTACACCTTC
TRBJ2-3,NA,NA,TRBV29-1,CSVDLTVSTDTQYF,TGCAGCGTTGATTTGACAGTTAGCACAGATACGCAGTATTTT
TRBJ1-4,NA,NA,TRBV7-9,CASSLDRDIFEKLFF,TGTGCCAGCAGCTTAGACAGGGATATTTTCGAAAAACTGTTTTTT
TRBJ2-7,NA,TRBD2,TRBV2,CASSERLAGGPYEQYF,TGTGCCAGCAGTGAGAGACTAGCGGGAGGGCCATACGAGCAGTACTTC
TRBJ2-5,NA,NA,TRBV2,CASLRQGKETQYF,TGTGCCAGCTTGAGGCAGGGAAAAGAGACCCAGTACTTC
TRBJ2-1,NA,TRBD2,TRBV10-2,CASSEFGLAGFDEQFF,TGCGCCAGCAGTGAGTTCGGACTAGCGGGTTTTGATGAGCAGTTCTTC
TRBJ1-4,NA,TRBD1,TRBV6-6,CASSYSTGVSNEKLFF,TGTGCCAGCAGTTACTCGACAGGGGTTTCTAATGAAAAACTGTTTTTT
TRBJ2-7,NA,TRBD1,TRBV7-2,CASSSVDRAPSYSYEQYF,TGTGCCAGCAGCTCTGTTGACAGGGCCCCAAGCTACTCCTACGAGCAGTACTTC
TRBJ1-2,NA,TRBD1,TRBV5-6,CASSKGQGFNYGYTF,TGTGCCAGCAGTAAGGGACAGGGGTTTAACTATGGCTACACCTTC
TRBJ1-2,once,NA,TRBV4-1,CASSQVQGHYGYTF,TGCGCCAGCAGCCAAGTTCAGGGCCACTATGGCTACACCTTC
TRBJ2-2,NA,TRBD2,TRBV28,CASSLWGLAGGPGELFF,TGTGCCAGCAGTTTATGGGGACTAGCGGGAGGGCCGGGGGAGCTGTTTTTT
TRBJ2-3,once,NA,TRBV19,CASSVPGDLGTDTQYF,TGTGCCAGTAGTGTACCAGGGGACCTGGGCACAGATACGCAGTATTTT
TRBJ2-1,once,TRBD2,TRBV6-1,CASGLAGYNEQFF,TGTGCCAGCGGGCTAGCGGGGTACAATGAGCAGTTCTTC
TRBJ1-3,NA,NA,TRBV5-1,CASSFATGTTGNTIYF,TGCGCCAGCAGCTTCGCAACCGGGACTACGGGAAACACCATATATTTT
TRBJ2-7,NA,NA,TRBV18,CASSPRGSVPHEQYF,TGTGCCAGCTCACCGAGGGGTAGCGTTCCCCACGAGCAGTACTTC
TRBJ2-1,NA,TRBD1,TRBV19,CASSPPDRENEQFF,TGTGCCAGTAGTCCCCCGGACAGGGAGAATGAGCAGTTCTTC
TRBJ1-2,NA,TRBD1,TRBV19,CASSPLLGQGADYGYTF,TGTGCCAGTAGTCCTCTGCTTGGACAGGGGGCGGACTATGGCTACACCTTC
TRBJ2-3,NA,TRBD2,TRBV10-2,CASLAGGTDTQYF,TGCGCCAGCTTAGCGGGAGGCACAGATACGCAGTATTTT
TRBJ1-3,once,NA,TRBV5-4,CASSKAGGATNTIYF,TGTGCCAGCAGCAAGGCGGGGGGAGCTACAAACACCATATATTTT
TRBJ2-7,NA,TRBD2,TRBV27,CASSLFGGAGAYEQYF,TGTGCCAGCAGTTTATTCGGGGGAGCGGGGGCTTACGAGCAGTACTTC
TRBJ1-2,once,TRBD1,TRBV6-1,CASSEVRQGGYTF,TGTGCCAGCAGTGAGGTTCGACAGGGAGGCTACACCTTC
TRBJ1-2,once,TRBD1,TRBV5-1,CASSQGTGFQNYGYTF,TGCGCCAGCAGCCAGGGGACAGGGTTCCAAAACTATGGCTACACCTTC
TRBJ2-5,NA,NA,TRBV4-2,CASSRGAGDQETQYF,TGTGCCAGCAGCCGAGGGGCAGGGGATCAAGAGACCCAGTACTTC